Detailed here is one T cell receptor (beta chain). Its specificity is unknown. This sample was included in a study of shared clonotypes between healthy human individuals. Study-wide points: The study generally estimated greater richness for naive than memory subsets. For naive CD4 cells, approximately 4.8% of clonotypes were shared across a handful of donors.

The CDR3 runs to 14 residues. Germline CDR1 MNHNY, CDR2 SVGAGI (reference sequence). Deletions cut 2 bases from V and 0 bases from J, with 5 bases between. Some 30,000 T cell genomes, or roughly 200 ng DNA, went into the sorted-subset replicate PCRs. Here immunoSEQ multiplex PCR was the method, and the copy in TCRdb shows in-frame clones only, minus some. Of a few million clones listed, approximately 93% were seen once; the top ten hold about 0.39%. The V and J genes are TRBV6-6 and TRBJ1-5; D not certain. The TCR sequence derives from a young man in good health. Some clones in this sample may be carry-over from other donors' samples. The sample consisted of naive CD4+ T cells from PBMCs. As to subset: CD45RA+ positively selected. CDR3 nucleotides: TGTGCCAGCAGTTACAAAGCTAGCAATCAGCCCCAGCATTTT. It yields the protein CASSYKASNQPQHF.